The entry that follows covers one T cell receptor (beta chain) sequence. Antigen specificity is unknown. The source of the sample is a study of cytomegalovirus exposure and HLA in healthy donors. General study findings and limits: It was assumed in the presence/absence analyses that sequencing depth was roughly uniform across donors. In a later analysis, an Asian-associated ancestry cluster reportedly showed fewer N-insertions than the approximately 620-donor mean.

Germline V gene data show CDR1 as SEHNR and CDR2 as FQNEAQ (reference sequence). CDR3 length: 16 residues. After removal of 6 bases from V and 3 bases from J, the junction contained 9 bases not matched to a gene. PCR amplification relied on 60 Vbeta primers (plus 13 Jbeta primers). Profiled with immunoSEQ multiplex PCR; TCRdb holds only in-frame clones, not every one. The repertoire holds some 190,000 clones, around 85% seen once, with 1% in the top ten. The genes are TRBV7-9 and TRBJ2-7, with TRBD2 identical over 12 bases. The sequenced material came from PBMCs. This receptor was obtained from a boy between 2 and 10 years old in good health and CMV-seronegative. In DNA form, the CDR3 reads TGTGCCAGCAGTTTATCGGGACTAGCGGGTGTCTACGAGCAGTACTTC. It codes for CASSLSGLAGVYEQYF.